A single sample gave rise to the 3 T cell receptor beta chains below, sequenced in a study of a mutant IDH1 vaccine in newly diagnosed glioma. The time point denotes: week 11, during vaccination. Doses comprised 300 ug of mutant IDH1 20-mer peptide each, plus topical imiquimod. Their target antigens are unknown. Sequenced by immunoSEQ multiplex PCR; TCRdb stores in-frame clones only, minus some. Among approximately 24,000 clones listed, around 77% were seen once. Source: PBMCs, taken from a glioma patient whose treatment included an IDH1 peptide vaccine. Every receptor here comes from a woman between 18 and 29 years old with glioma.

This clone was seen just once. The chain joins TRBV28 to TRBJ1-5; TRBD1 agrees at 10 bases. With 3 bases clipped from V and 4 bases from J, the junction kept 9 bases outside the gene matches. The CDR3 is made up of 17 amino acids. Per germline, CDR1 MDHEN and CDR2 SYDVKM. CDR3 nucleotides: TGTGCCAGCAGTTTGGACTCCGGGACAGGGGCGAATCAGCCCCAGCATTTT. Encoded protein: CASSLDSGTGANQPQHF.

This clone occurred a few times. The rearrangement joins TRBV6-5 to TRBJ1-1, with D unresolved. From germline, CDR1 is MNHEY and CDR2 SVGAGI. The CDR3 has 11 amino acids. Trimming removed 6 bases from V and 1 base from J, with 3 bases in between. The CDR3 spells CASRGNTEAFF. CDR3 coding DNA: TGTGCCAGCAGGGGGAACACTGAAGCTTTCTTT.

This chain uses TRBV2 with TRBJ1-1, with D perhaps TRBD1 (5 bases). Trimming removed 6 bases from V and 5 bases from J, with 19 bases in between. CDR3 length: 15 amino acids. Germline CDR1 reads SNHLY; CDR2 reads FYNNEI. In DNA form, the CDR3 reads TGTGCCAGCAGGACCCCTAGTGGGGCTGCAACTGAAGCTTTCTTT. The encoded protein is CASRTPSGAATEAFF.